A single sample is the source of the 19 T cell receptor beta chains below, sequenced in a study of cytomegalovirus exposure and HLA in healthy donors. Amplification used 60 Vbeta primers and 13 Jbeta primers. This table comes from immunoSEQ multiplex PCR, and its TCRdb copy is limited to in-frame clones, with some not included. The sample lists about 100,000 clones; about four fifths were seen once. Specimen: PBMCs. These receptors all stem from a man aged 35 to 55 in good health and CMV-seropositive.

The rearrangement uses TRBV30 and TRBJ1-1; 10 nucleotides agree with TRBD1. This CDR3 has 14 amino acids. The V segment lost 3 bases and the J segment 6 bases; nucleotides outside the gene matches: 7. Germline loops: CDR1 GTSNPN, CDR2 SVGIG (reference sequence). This CDR3 reads CAWRAGTGVAEAFF. The CDR3 DNA reads as TGTGCCTGGAGGGCCGGGACAGGGGTGGCTGAAGCTTTCTTT.

The rearrangement links TRBV2 to TRBJ1-1; no clear D. CDR1 is SNHLY and CDR2 is FYNNEI in the germline V gene. Trimming took off 5 bases at V and 1 base at J, with 11 bases between the two ends. This CDR3 is 14 amino acids long. CDR3 coding DNA: TGTGCCAGCAGTCAGGTGACACAGAACACTGAAGCTTTCTTT. Its translation is CASSQVTQNTEAFF.

This sequence joins TRBV6-1 and TRBJ2-3; D call uncertain. V was clipped by 0 bases and J by 6 bases, with 16 bases between them. The V gene's germline CDR1 is MNHNS and CDR2 SASEGT. This CDR3 spans 16 amino acids. The CDR3, as DNA: TGTGCCAGCAGTGAAGCGCGTGCGGCGAACCCCGATACGCAGTATTTT. Its translation: CASSEARAANPDTQYF.

The V and J genes are TRBV9 and TRBJ2-7; D remains ambiguous. Per germline, CDR1 SGDLS and CDR2 YYNGEE. V was shortened by 4 bases and J by 0 bases, with 11 bases between the two germline ends. CDR3 size: 14 residues. This CDR3 is CASSPRGISYEQYF. The CDR3 DNA follows: TGTGCCAGCAGCCCCCGTGGCATCTCCTACGAGCAGTACTTC. Drawing the rest from reference TRBV9 and TRBJ2-7, the complete variable domain is DSGVTQTPKHLITATGQRVTLRCSPRSGDLSVYWYQQSLDQGLQFLIQYYNGEERAKGNILERFSAQQFPDLHSELNLSSLELGDSALYFCASSPRGISYEQYFGPGTRLTVT.

The chain carries TRBV5-5 and TRBJ1-3, with D possibly matching TRBD1 (6 bases). CDR3 length: 16 residues. The V gene lost 4 bases and the J gene lost 1 base, with 15 bases spanning the gap. The germline V gene has CDR1 SGHKS and CDR2 YYEKEE (reference sequence). The CDR3 sequence: CASSQIFTGSGNTIYF. In DNA form, the CDR3 reads TGTGCCAGCAGCCAAATCTTTACAGGGTCTGGAAACACCATATATTTT.

The chain employs TRBV28 and TRBJ1-4, with a possible D match to TRBD1 (6 bases). This CDR3 is built from 16 residues. CDR1 and CDR2 from the germline V gene are MDHEN and SYDVKM. V was cut by 3 bases and J by 4 bases, with 15 bases left in between. The CDR3 sequence is CASSFRGAGVNEKLFF. In DNA, the CDR3 is TGTGCCAGCAGTTTCCGTGGGGCAGGGGTTAATGAAAAACTGTTTTTT.

This clone was recorded once. V usage is TRBV19 and J usage is TRBJ2-7, with 9 bases fitting TRBD1. In germline, CDR1 is LNHDA, CDR2 SQIVND (reference sequence). V was pared by 5 bases and J by 2 bases, with 7 bases of the junction left unmatched. This CDR3 is built from 15 residues. The CDR3 here is CASSFGTGQPYEQYF. CDR3 bases: TGTGCCAGTAGTTTCGGGACAGGGCAACCCTACGAGCAGTACTTC.

This chain links TRBV7-8 with TRBJ1-4; D is possibly TRBD1 (6 bases). V was clipped by 1 base and J by 3 bases, with 9 bases between them. Germline-derived CDR1 and CDR2 are SGHVS and FQNEAQ. The CDR3 contains 15 residues. The CDR3 protein is CASSLDDRPNEKLFF. The CDR3 bases are TGTGCCAGCAGCTTAGACGACAGGCCTAATGAAAAACTGTTTTTT.

The chain employs TRBV18 and TRBJ1-1, with TRBD1 matching 10 bases. Germline V CDR1 and CDR2: KGHSH, LQKENI. The CDR3 totals 17 residues. Germline trimming cut 2 bases from V and 0 bases from J; bases unmatched to any gene: 6. The CDR3 coding sequence is TGTGCCAGCTCACCAGCCGGGACAGGGGACATGAACACTGAAGCTTTCTTT. Amino acids: CASSPAGTGDMNTEAFF.

The chain employs TRBV10-3 and TRBJ2-7; tentative D call: TRBD2 (5 bases). The CDR3 totals 15 residues. V lost 10 bases and J lost 0, with 19 bases in between. CDR1 ENHRY and CDR2 SYGVKD come from the germline V gene. CDR3 bases: TGTGCCACTAAGGGTAGCGTAAGGAGCTCCTACGAGCAGTACTTC. It codes for CATKGSVRSSYEQYF.

This sequence joins TRBV5-8 and TRBJ1-2; TRBD1 matches at 11 bases. The germline gives CDR1 SGHTS, CDR2 YDEGEE. This CDR3 has 17 amino acids. The V gene end was trimmed by 3 bases and the J gene end by 4 bases; junction bases not matched to a gene: 11. The CDR3 spells CASSSPGQGVPGYGYTF. The CDR3, as DNA: TGTGCCAGCAGCTCCCCGGGACAGGGGGTACCTGGCTATGGCTACACCTTC. Looking up the rest from reference TRBV5-8 and TRBJ1-2 gives the full variable domain: EAGVTQSPTHLIKTRGQQATLRCSPISGHTSVYWYQQALGLGLQFLLWYDEGEERNRGNFPPRFSGRQFPNYSSELNVNALELEDSALYLCASSSPGQGVPGYGYTFGSGTRLTVV.

V and J are TRBV6-5 and TRBJ2-1, with a weak D call TRBD2 (6 bases). Germline V CDR1 and CDR2: MNHEY, SVGAGI. This CDR3 is built from 15 residues. V lost 6 bases to trimming and J lost 0 bases, with 12 bases between them. The CDR3 spells CASSEAGSSYNEQFF. The CDR3 DNA reads TGTGCCAGCAGCGAGGCCGGGAGCTCCTACAATGAGCAGTTCTTC.

This clone is a singleton in its sample. The V gene is TRBV4-1, the J gene TRBJ1-1; a possible D gene is TRBD1 (6 bases). The CDR3 consists of 15 residues. Trimming took 4 bases from V and 4 from J, leaving 16 bases between them. Germline values: CDR1 MGHRA, CDR2 YSYEKL. CDR3 DNA sequence: TGCGCCAGCAGCCGACCTCTACAGGGCGGCACTGAAGCTTTCTTT. It codes for CASSRPLQGGTEAFF.

The V call is TRBV18, the J call TRBJ1-5; a weak D match, TRBD1 (5 bases). This CDR3 spans 13 amino acids. Germline CDR1 KGHSH, CDR2 LQKENI. Between the trimmed V and J ends, which lost 3 bases and 6 bases, there was a span of 9 bases. The CDR3, as DNA: TGTGCCAGCTCACCCTCCAGGGTTCAGCCCCAGCATTTT. It yields the protein CASSPSRVQPQHF.

The V call is TRBV19, the J call TRBJ2-6; tentatively, D is TRBD1 (6 bases). Germline assignment: CDR1 LNHDA and CDR2 SQIVND (reference sequence). V shed 6 bases and J shed 3 bases, with 18 bases lying between them. CDR3 length: 17 residues. CDR3 sequence: CASSRATGTIGANVLTF. For the CDR3, the DNA is TGTGCCAGTAGCCGGGCCACAGGGACCATTGGGGCCAACGTCCTGACTTTC.

This clone turned up a few times. The chain links TRBV4-1 to TRBJ2-7; 8 nucleotides match TRBD1. V gave up 1 base and J gave up 3 bases; unmatched junction bases: 8. The CDR3 loop spans 16 amino acids. The germline gives CDR1 MGHRA, CDR2 YSYEKL. The CDR3 DNA is TGCGCCAGCAGCCAAGGGGAACAGGGGGTCGGCTACGAGCAGTACTTC. This translates into CASSQGEQGVGYEQYF.

This sequence joins TRBV4-1 and TRBJ1-1, with TRBD1 matching 8 bases. Germline CDR1 is MGHRA and CDR2 is YSYEKL. The J segment lost 5 bases and the V segment lost 4 bases, leaving 6 bases of the junction unmatched. CDR3 length: 14 residues. The CDR3 is CASSPWTGRTEAFF. DNA for the CDR3: TGCGCCAGCAGCCCCTGGACAGGGAGAACTGAAGCTTTCTTT.

J is TRBJ1-3 and V is TRBV7-8; D is unclear. In germline, CDR1 is SGHVS, CDR2 FQNEAQ. The CDR3 is made up of 16 amino acids. V was cut by 5 bases and J by 0 bases, with 14 bases left in between. For the CDR3, the DNA is TGTGCCAGCAGCCCCCAGACCGGGAGCTCTGGAAACACCATATATTTT. Translation: CASSPQTGSSGNTIYF.

The chain employs TRBV25-1 and TRBJ1-1; 7 bases fit TRBD1. CDR1 is MGHDK, CDR2 SYGVNS, per germline. The CDR3 extends over 15 amino acids. Losses at the gene ends were 3 bases for V and 1 base for J; bases not matched to a gene: 5. This CDR3 reads CASSEYRGTNTEAFF. The CDR3 DNA is TGTGCCAGCAGTGAGTACAGGGGTACGAACACTGAAGCTTTCTTT.